The clone carrying this TCR beta chain was seen at least ten times. Its antigen remains unidentified. Libraries of TCR beta came from quantitative 5'-RACE with molecular barcodes. Each CDR3 protein gets one entry after TCRdb re-called the 5' RACE reads with MiXCR. The table has about 39,000 distinct CDR3 sequences, approximately 3% seen once; the top ten hold 2.8%. This sample stems from a study of CD8 T cells in ankylosing spondylitis. Study results and caveats: It appeared that ankylosing spondylitis blood was characterized by a TCR beta motif of fewer than 10 highly homologous variants.

The CDR3 loop spans 16 amino acids. The V end was cut by 0 bases, the J end by 0 bases, with 11 bases between. The germline V gene encodes CDR1 SGDLS and CDR2 YYNGEE. The chain combines TRBV9 with TRBJ2-3, with D possibly TRBD2 on 7 matching bases. The sequenced material came from blood, either unsorted or a sorted T cell fraction (not recorded which). This clonotype originated in a male donor with ankylosing spondylitis or in good health (not recorded which). CDR3 protein: CASSVEGGLSTDTQYF. The CDR3 nucleotides are TGTGCCAGCAGCGTAGAGGGGGGGCTCAGCACAGATACGCAGTATTTT.